This TCR beta chain was identified during a study of tumor-infiltrating lymphocytes in primary liver carcinoma. At the level of the study: Donors had hepatocellular carcinoma or combined HCC and intrahepatic cholangiocarcinoma.

With a constant-region primer, TCR beta cDNA was made from 450 to 650 ng of total RNA. Slightly modified ARM-PCR with three nested multiplex PCR rounds yielded TCR beta libraries. One entry per CDR3 protein, called by TCRdb with MiXCR from the multiplex PCR reads. Altogether 100,000 or so distinct CDR3 sequences are present, around 71% being singletons, with the ten largest covering 9.5% to 15%. Findings and caveats of the study: Tumor tissue displayed a significantly greater top-250-clone fraction than blood (p = 0.039).

There are a few counts of this clonotype. No antigen is known for it. A much larger clone is a single base away; this may be a read error. Total RNA and DNA came together from approximately 20-30 mg of bulk tissue without cell sorting. Over 85% of the cells were viable tumor cells in every tumor sample. The sequence was obtained from a woman aged 55 to 70 with primary liver carcinoma and hepatitis B virus infection. The sequenced sample was liver tumor tissue from sampling region 2. Regarding subset: tumor region T2, inferior pole.

DNA for the CDR3: TGTGCCAGCAGGTTGCTGGGAGGGGGTTCACCCCTCCACTTT. Translation: CASRLLGGGSPLHF. The J gene is TRBJ1-6, the V gene TRBV6-5; tentatively, D is TRBD1 (6 bases). The CDR3 runs to 14 residues. Trimming removed 6 bases at V and 9 bases at J, with 15 bases between. Germline V gene lookup returns CDR1 MNHEY and CDR2 SVGAGI.